What follows is one T cell receptor (beta chain) and its context. Per the original data handling: Amplifying reference gene primers gave estimates of nucleated cell counts. Sequencing used immunoSEQ multiplex PCR; TCRdb keeps in-frame clones, though not all of them. V and J calls and clone size come straight from that table; D and trimming were deduced from the DNA. This table holds around 130,000 clones, roughly 80% found once. These data come from a study of blood T cell repertoires in COVID-19. At the level of the study: Samples taken during acute and convalescent COVID-19 were collected in the United States, Italy and Spain. T cells, B-cell-depleted T cells, or PBMCs provided the cDNA or gDNA that served as material.

This CDR3 contains 15 residues. The V and J ends lost 5 bases and 0 bases respectively, with 11 bases between them. Germline V gene lookup returns CDR1 LGHDT and CDR2 YNNKEL (reference sequence). The sequence was collected from a woman aged 55-70 years with acute or convalescent COVID-19. The V gene is TRBV3-1 (or the pseudogene TRBV3-2), the J gene TRBJ1-3; weak D call: TRBD1 (5 bases). Sequencing input: peripheral blood. The CDR3 bases are TGTGCCAGCAGCTTCCTCAGGGTCTCTGGAAACACCATATATTTT. Encoded protein: CASSFLRVSGNTIYF.